These 30 T cell receptor beta chains came from one sample sequenced in a study of T cell responses to AZD1222 COVID-19 vaccine. Some clones are missing from TCRdb's copy, which holds only in-frame ones; the method was immunoSEQ multiplex PCR. Found here are about 93,000 clones, around 89% of them singletons; the top ten hold more than 2%. The specimen was peripheral blood, collected 28 days after the second AZD1222 dose. These TCRs come from an adult who received the AZD1222 COVID-19 vaccine.

This clone was picked up a small number of times. This chain uses TRBV7-6 with TRBJ1-5, with D possibly matching TRBD1 (5 bases). The CDR3 length is 14 residues. Germline CDR1 reads SGHVS; CDR2 reads FNYEAQ. V lost 5 bases to trimming and J lost 1 base, with 9 bases between them. CDR3 amino acids: CASSPRGSNQPQHF. In nucleotides, the CDR3 is TGTGCCAGCAGCCCCCGGGGCAGCAATCAGCCCCAGCATTTT.

The chain couples TRBV11-1 to TRBJ2-1, with D possibly being TRBD1 (5 bases). The V and J ends lost 2 bases and 0 bases respectively, with 8 bases between them. Per germline, CDR1 SGHAT and CDR2 FQDESV (reference sequence). CDR3 length equals 15 residues. This CDR3 reads CASSLQGSSYNEQFF. CDR3 DNA: TGTGCCAGCAGCTTACAGGGAAGCTCCTACAATGAGCAGTTCTTC.

This sequence joins TRBV19 and TRBJ1-2; no clear D. The V end was cut by 1 base, the J end by 2 bases, with 14 bases between. The CDR3 is 16 residues long. The germline CDR1 and CDR2 sequences are LNHDA and SQIVND (reference sequence). In DNA form, the CDR3 reads TGTGCCAGTAGTATAGCGGCCGGACGGATGAACTATGGCTACACCTTC. Translating it yields CASSIAAGRMNYGYTF. Full variable domain (remainder filled in from reference TRBV19 and TRBJ1-2): DGGITQSPKYLFRKEGQNVTLSCEQNLNHDAMYWYRQDPGQGLRLIYYSQIVNDFQKGDIAEGYSVSREKKESFPLTVTSAQKNPTAFYLCASSIAAGRMNYGYTFGSGTRLTVV.

This chain connects TRBV19 to TRBJ1-3, with 9 bases lining up with TRBD1. The J segment lost 0 bases and the V segment lost 5 bases, leaving 5 bases of the junction unmatched. In germline, CDR1 is LNHDA, CDR2 SQIVND (reference sequence). The CDR3 loop spans 16 amino acids. CDR3 DNA: TGTGCCAGTAGTTCCCCGGGACAGGGCTCTGGAAACACCATATATTTT. Translating it yields CASSSPGQGSGNTIYF.

The genes are TRBV27 and TRBJ1-4; 7 bases agree with TRBD1. Germline-derived CDR1 and CDR2 are MNHEY and SMNVEV (reference sequence). This CDR3 has 20 amino acids. The V and J ends lost 3 bases and 1 base, in that order; junction bases with no gene match: 17. The CDR3: CASSFLPPGTAIRTNEKLFF. The CDR3 nucleotides are TGTGCCAGCAGTTTTTTGCCCCCGGGGACAGCCATCAGAACTAATGAAAAACTGTTTTTT.

This rearrangement joins TRBV4-2 to TRBJ1-6; D remains unclear. Between the trimmed V and J ends, which lost 0 bases and 9 bases, there was a span of 15 bases. Looked up from germline, CDR1 is LGHNA and CDR2 is YNFKEQ. CDR3 length equals 16 residues. This CDR3 reads CASSQDRPIKSSPLHF. The CDR3 DNA follows: TGTGCCAGCAGCCAAGATCGCCCCATTAAAAGTTCACCCCTCCACTTT.

This chain links TRBV19 with TRBJ1-1, with D possibly matching TRBD1 (6 bases). There are 14 residues in the CDR3. Trimming cost V 6 bases and J 4 bases, with 15 bases left between them. Germline V lookup: CDR1 LNHDA, CDR2 SQIVND (reference sequence). CDR3 sequence reads: CASSPRVQGTEAFF. The CDR3 bases are TGTGCCAGTAGCCCAAGGGTACAGGGCACTGAAGCTTTCTTT.

This clone appeared once. The chain joins TRBV6-2 or TRBV6-3 to TRBJ2-7, with D tentatively TRBD1 or TRBD2 (5 bases each). Trimming cost V 6 bases and J 1 base, with 22 bases left between them. This CDR3 spans 17 amino acids. The V gene's germline CDR1 is MNHEY and CDR2 SVGEGT. CDR3 region: CASSLRDGAIFSYEQYF. The DNA of the CDR3 is TGTGCCAGCAGCCTCCGGGACGGTGCAATATTTTCCTACGAGCAGTACTTC.

The chain carries TRBV7-9 and TRBJ2-7; no firm D call. CDR3 length: 12 amino acids. CDR1 and CDR2 (germline): SEHNR, FQNEAQ (reference sequence). Trimming took off 8 bases at V and 2 bases at J, with 10 bases between the two ends. In DNA, the CDR3 is TGTGCCAGCGGCGGAAGGACCTACGAGCAGTACTTC. As protein: CASGGRTYEQYF. The complete variable domain, with remaining parts taken from reference TRBV7-9 and TRBJ2-7, reads DTGVSQNPRHKITKRGQNVTFRCDPISEHNRLYWYRQTLGQGPEFLTYFQNEAQLEKSRLLSDRFSAERPKGSFSTLEIQRTEQGDSAMYLCASGGRTYEQYFGPGTRLTVT.

The gene calls are TRBV3-1 (or the pseudogene TRBV3-2) and TRBJ2-7; the D gene is possibly TRBD1 (6 bases). CDR1 LGHDT and CDR2 YNNKEL come from the germline V gene (reference sequence). The CDR3 totals 14 residues. V was clipped by 1 base and J by 6 bases, with 13 bases between them. The chain's CDR3 is CASSQGDTRSEQYF. CDR3 DNA sequence: TGTGCCAGCAGCCAAGGGGACACCCGCAGCGAGCAGTACTTC.

This clone was counted only a few times. The V gene is TRBV10-1, the J gene TRBJ2-7; D might be TRBD1 (5 bases). Germline V gene data show CDR1 as WNHNN and CDR2 as SYGVQD (reference sequence). Deletions cut 3 bases from V and 4 bases from J, with 16 bases between. The CDR3 is 15 residues long. The CDR3 here is CASSDFDTKGYEQYF. For the CDR3, the DNA is TGCGCCAGCAGTGATTTCGACACTAAGGGGTACGAGCAGTACTTC.

This rearrangement joins TRBV4-2 to TRBJ2-7; a possible D gene is TRBD1 (6 bases). CDR3 size: 16 residues. The ends were cut back, 4 bases at V and 0 bases at J, with 16 bases in the middle. The germline V gene has CDR1 LGHNA and CDR2 YNFKEQ. The CDR3 coding sequence is TGTGCCAGCAGCCCTTCGTTCGACAGGAGCTCCTACGAGCAGTACTTC. It yields the protein CASSPSFDRSSYEQYF.

The chain couples TRBV11-2 to TRBJ2-7, with D possibly TRBD2 on 5 matching bases. Trimming took off 2 bases at V and 5 bases at J, with 13 bases between the two ends. The CDR3 has 14 amino acids. Germline values: CDR1 SGHAT, CDR2 FQNNGV. The CDR3, as DNA: TGTGCCAGCAGCTTAATTGCCGGGATGGACGAGCAGTACTTC. Its protein is CASSLIAGMDEQYF.

The table lists this clone with a count of one. The chain employs TRBV19 and TRBJ2-6, with D perhaps matching TRBD1 (5 bases). Germline-derived CDR1 and CDR2 are LNHDA and SQIVND (reference sequence). V was trimmed by 8 bases and J by 3 bases, leaving 8 bases between them. The CDR3 covers 13 residues. The CDR3: CASRRGGANVLTF. The CDR3 DNA sequence: TGTGCCAGTCGAAGGGGTGGGGCCAACGTCCTGACTTTC. Together with reference TRBV19 and TRBJ2-6, the CDR3 gives the full variable domain: DGGITQSPKYLFRKEGQNVTLSCEQNLNHDAMYWYRQDPGQGLRLIYYSQIVNDFQKGDIAEGYSVSREKKESFPLTVTSAQKNPTAFYLCASRRGGANVLTFGAGSRLTVL.

The V gene is TRBV7-9, the J gene TRBJ1-2, with D possibly matching TRBD1 (6 bases). The CDR3 covers 17 residues. The germline V gene has CDR1 SEHNR and CDR2 FQNEAQ (reference sequence). V was trimmed by 3 bases and J by 3 bases, leaving 20 bases between them. This CDR3 is CASSFSAGDKTHYGYTF. In nucleotides, the CDR3 is TGTGCCAGCAGCTTCTCGGCAGGGGACAAAACTCACTATGGCTACACCTTC.

The rearrangement joins TRBV2 to TRBJ2-7; TRBD1 aligns across 7 bases. The CDR3 sequence is 14 residues long. Germline trimming cut 5 bases from V and 4 bases from J; bases unmatched to any gene: 8. Germline V gives CDR1 SNHLY, CDR2 FYNNEI. CDR3 nucleotides: TGTGCCAGCAGTACCGGGACAGTTGAATACGAGCAGTACTTC. This encodes CASSTGTVEYEQYF.

The genes are TRBV25-1 and TRBJ1-1, with 7 bases matching TRBD1. The CDR3 is made up of 13 amino acids. The junction had 6 bases not matched to a gene; V was cut back by 9 bases and J by 2 bases. From germline, CDR1 is MGHDK and CDR2 SYGVNS. The CDR3 spells CASNDRANTEAFF. The CDR3 DNA reads TGTGCCAGTAACGACAGGGCTAACACTGAAGCTTTCTTT.

The V and J genes are TRBV7-9 and TRBJ2-5; D remains unclear. The CDR3 is made up of 13 amino acids. V was cut by 6 bases and J by 3 bases, with 11 bases left in between. Germline V gene data show CDR1 as SEHNR and CDR2 as FQNEAQ (reference sequence). The CDR3 sequence: CASRVYPKETQYF. Written as DNA, the CDR3 is TGTGCCAGCAGGGTCTACCCAAAAGAGACCCAGTACTTC.

This clone has a single count. The chain has TRBV19 and TRBJ1-1; the D is unclear. From germline, CDR1 is LNHDA and CDR2 SQIVND (reference sequence). The CDR3 spans 11 residues. Trimming took 7 bases from V and 1 from J, leaving 4 bases between them. The CDR3 region is CASTQNTEAFF. The CDR3 DNA is TGTGCCAGTACACAGAACACTGAAGCTTTCTTT. The whole variable domain, filled in from reference TRBV19 and TRBJ1-1, reads DGGITQSPKYLFRKEGQNVTLSCEQNLNHDAMYWYRQDPGQGLRLIYYSQIVNDFQKGDIAEGYSVSREKKESFPLTVTSAQKNPTAFYLCASTQNTEAFFGQGTRLTVV.

This clone was observed once. The rearrangement links TRBV9 to TRBJ2-3; the D call may be TRBD1 or TRBD2 (7 bases each). V dropped 4 bases and J dropped 6 bases, with 18 bases sitting between them. CDR1 and CDR2 (germline): SGDLS, YYNGEE. This CDR3 has 15 residues. CDR3 sequence reads: CASSIGEGAYDTQYF. The CDR3 coding sequence is TGTGCCAGCAGCATCGGGGAGGGGGCATATGATACGCAGTATTTT.

This rearrangement joins TRBV27 to TRBJ1-1; no clear D gene. CDR1 and CDR2 from the germline V gene are MNHEY and SMNVEV (reference sequence). This CDR3 region has 13 residues. V lost 1 base and J lost 4, with 7 bases in between. The CDR3 here is CASSLWRFTEAFF. CDR3 nucleotide sequence: TGTGCCAGCAGTTTATGGCGGTTCACTGAAGCTTTCTTT.

The rearrangement links TRBV5-4 to TRBJ2-7; unclear D gene. The CDR3 spans 12 residues. Germline V gene sequence: CDR1 SGHNT, CDR2 YYREEE (reference sequence). V lost 1 base, J lost 5 bases, and 7 bases lay in between. In nucleotides, the CDR3 is TGTGCCAGCAGCTTGTACAGTCACGAGCAGTACTTC. As protein: CASSLYSHEQYF.

The chain links TRBV19 to TRBJ1-2, with 9 bases lining up with TRBD1. CDR1 and CDR2 from the germline V gene are LNHDA and SQIVND (reference sequence). With 6 bases clipped from V and 8 bases from J, the junction kept 13 bases outside the gene matches. There are 15 residues in the CDR3. The CDR3 DNA reads TGTGCCAGTAGCCTCCGGGACAGGGAGCTTGACGGCTACACCTTC. Translation gives CASSLRDRELDGYTF.

The chain uses TRBV7-9 and TRBJ1-1; unclear D gene. The CDR3 runs to 14 residues. The germline V gene has CDR1 SEHNR and CDR2 FQNEAQ (reference sequence). V lost 1 base and J lost 1, with 7 bases in between. CDR3: CASSLVGENTEAFF. CDR3 DNA sequence: TGTGCCAGCAGCTTAGTGGGCGAGAACACTGAAGCTTTCTTT. The complete variable domain, with remaining parts taken from reference TRBV7-9 and TRBJ1-1, reads DTGVSQNPRHKITKRGQNVTFRCDPISEHNRLYWYRQTLGQGPEFLTYFQNEAQLEKSRLLSDRFSAERPKGSFSTLEIQRTEQGDSAMYLCASSLVGENTEAFFGQGTRLTVV.

This chain connects TRBV19 to TRBJ2-3; tentatively, D is TRBD2 (5 bases). The germline gives CDR1 LNHDA, CDR2 SQIVND (reference sequence). This CDR3 has 15 residues. V gave up 1 base and J gave up 2 bases, with 10 bases separating them. The CDR3 is CASSIAGFPTDTQYF. CDR3 nucleotide sequence: TGTGCCAGTAGTATAGCGGGGTTTCCCACAGATACGCAGTATTTT.

CDR3 coding DNA: TGTGCCAGCAGTGGGAAGAACACTGAAGCTTTCTTT. Translation gives CASSGKNTEAFF. The gene calls are TRBV6-6 and TRBJ1-1, with D hard to call. V was cut by 5 bases and J by 1 base, with 5 bases left in between. The germline gives CDR1 MNHNY, CDR2 SVGAGI (reference sequence). The CDR3 runs 12 residues.

The chain is built from TRBV5-5 and TRBJ1-2; tentative D call: TRBD1 (6 bases). The germline V gene has CDR1 SGHKS and CDR2 YYEKEE (reference sequence). V was pared by 6 bases and J by 0 bases, with 12 bases between. The CDR3 runs to 14 residues. CDR3 loop: CASNPGATNYGYTF. The CDR3 bases are TGTGCCAGCAACCCAGGGGCTACTAACTATGGCTACACCTTC.

This rearrangement joins TRBV3-1 (or the pseudogene TRBV3-2) to TRBJ2-5; D is uncertain. From germline, CDR1 is LGHDT and CDR2 YNNKEL (reference sequence). The V end lost 0 bases, the J end lost 5 bases, and 10 bases lay between the germline ends. CDR3 length: 14 amino acids. The CDR3 region has the DNA TGTGCCAGCAGCCAAGATCTGTTCGGGGAGACCCAGTACTTC. It encodes CASSQDLFGETQYF.

V gene TRBV7-3 combines with J gene TRBJ2-3; D is possibly TRBD2 (6 bases). Germline V gene lookup returns CDR1 SGHTA and CDR2 FQGTGA. The CDR3 is 16 amino acids. Trimming shortened V by 5 bases and J by 0 bases, and 15 bases separated the two germline ends. CDR3 loop: CASSPTWEASTDTQYF. DNA of the CDR3: TGTGCCAGCAGCCCCACTTGGGAGGCTAGCACAGATACGCAGTATTTT.

This clone occurred once. This sequence joins TRBV29-1 and TRBJ1-6, with D possibly TRBD1 on 6 matching bases. Deletions cut 6 bases from V and 4 bases from J, with 16 bases between. Germline assignment: CDR1 SQVTM and CDR2 ANQGSEA. The CDR3 has 15 amino acids. CDR3: CSVLDSGSYNSPLHF. CDR3 DNA sequence: TGCAGCGTCCTGGACAGCGGGAGTTATAATTCACCCCTCCACTTT.